This passage covers 16 T cell receptor beta chains from one sample sequenced in a study of cytomegalovirus exposure and HLA in healthy donors. PCR was performed using 60 Vbeta and 13 Jbeta primers. Method: immunoSEQ multiplex PCR; TCRdb's copy keeps in-frame clones and lacks some. The sample has roughly 61,000 clones; about 84% are singletons. The sequenced material came from PBMCs. Receptors originate from a male donor in good health and CMV-seronegative.

The chain recombines TRBV7-9 with TRBJ1-2; 8 positions agree with TRBD1. The CDR3 runs to 13 residues. Trimming removed 8 bases from V and 2 bases from J; junction bases left unmatched: 4. Germline V gene lookup returns CDR1 SEHNR and CDR2 FQNEAQ (reference sequence). The CDR3 sequence: CASGAGGNYGYTF. CDR3 bases: TGTGCCAGCGGGGCAGGGGGCAACTATGGCTACACCTTC.

The rearrangement uses TRBV7-2 and TRBJ2-7; 8 nucleotides align to TRBD1. CDR3 length equals 15 residues. Per the germline V gene, CDR1 is SGHTA and CDR2 is FQGNSA. The V gene end was trimmed by 2 bases and the J gene end by 4 bases; junction bases not matched to a gene: 7. DNA of the CDR3: TGTGCCAGCAGCTTAACGGACAGGGCGGAGTACGAGCAGTACTTC. The encoded protein is CASSLTDRAEYEQYF.

The rearrangement joins TRBV20-1 to TRBJ2-1, with D unclear. Trimming cost V 6 bases and J 7 bases, with 7 bases left between them. Germline CDR1 is DFQATT and CDR2 is SNEGSKA (reference sequence). The CDR3 has 10 amino acids. The CDR3 DNA reads as TGCAGTGCCGCCCGGAATGAGCAGTTCTTC. The encoded protein is CSAARNEQFF.

V usage is TRBV30 and J usage is TRBJ2-5, with 10 bases matching TRBD1. Trimming cost V 2 bases and J 5 bases; bases outside gene matches: 5. CDR1 is GTSNPN and CDR2 is SVGIG in the germline V gene (reference sequence). CDR3 size: 14 residues. DNA of the CDR3: TGTGCCTGGAGTCTGACAGGGGGCTTGGAGACCCAGTACTTC. Amino acids: CAWSLTGGLETQYF.

This clone has a handful of counts. CDR3 DNA sequence: TGTGCCAGCAGCTTACTTGTTTTGGGGACAGCATACACCGGGGAGCTGTTTTTT. Translated: CASSLLVLGTAYTGELFF. The genes are TRBV13 and TRBJ2-2, with 7 nucleotides matching TRBD1. Trimming took 2 bases from V and 3 from J; bases not matched to a gene: 12. Germline CDR1 PRHDT, CDR2 FYEKMQ (reference sequence). The CDR3 runs 18 residues.

The CDR3 is CASSQEAGYGYTF. As DNA, the CDR3 is TGCGCCAGCAGCCAAGAAGCCGGTTATGGCTACACCTTC. The V and J genes are TRBV4-1 and TRBJ1-2; D uncertain. V lost 0 bases and J 5 bases, leaving 7 bases between the germline ends. The germline V gene has CDR1 MGHRA and CDR2 YSYEKL. CDR3 length equals 13 residues.

The chain combines TRBV4-3 with TRBJ1-5; D is possibly TRBD1 (6 bases). The CDR3 extends over 15 amino acids. CDR1 LGHNA and CDR2 YSLEER come from the germline V gene. V was pared by 1 base and J by 1 base, with 8 bases between. The CDR3, as DNA: TGCGCCAGCAGCCAAGGCACAGGGAGCAATCAGCCCCAGCATTTT. Its translation: CASSQGTGSNQPQHF.

The chain couples TRBV7-6 to TRBJ1-1; D perhaps matches TRBD1 (6 bases). This CDR3 region has 16 residues. With 1 base removed from V and 5 bases from J, the gap between germline ends came to 17 bases. Germline assignment: CDR1 SGHVS and CDR2 FNYEAQ. CDR3 loop: CASSLEIVQGGTEAFF. CDR3 in DNA: TGTGCCAGCAGCTTAGAAATTGTACAGGGTGGAACTGAAGCTTTCTTT.

V is TRBV15 and J is TRBJ1-2; D unresolved. The CDR3 spans 15 residues. Germline V gives CDR1 LNHNV, CDR2 YYDKDF (reference sequence). Deletions cut 0 bases from V and 8 bases from J, with 16 bases between. The CDR3 DNA follows: TGTGCCACCAGCAGAGACTCACCGGTCGTATCGGGCTACACCTTC. The encoded protein is CATSRDSPVVSGYTF.

The rearrangement links TRBV25-1 to TRBJ1-1; 7 bases line up with TRBD1. The V and J ends lost 4 bases and 2 bases, in that order; junction bases with no gene match: 4. The CDR3 runs 14 residues. Germline V lookup: CDR1 MGHDK, CDR2 SYGVNS. The CDR3 loop reads CASSGNRGNTEAFF. The DNA for the CDR3 is TGTGCCAGCAGTGGAAACAGGGGAAACACTGAAGCTTTCTTT.

There are a few counts of this clone. The rearrangement uses TRBV19 and TRBJ1-5; TRBD1 might be the D (6 bases). Germline V gives CDR1 LNHDA, CDR2 SQIVND (reference sequence). The CDR3 has 17 amino acids. Trimming cost V 10 bases and J 0 bases, with 22 bases left between them. CDR3 nucleotide sequence: TGTGCCATTGTAACAGGGTGGGGGTACTTTAGCAATCAGCCCCAGCATTTT. It encodes CAIVTGWGYFSNQPQHF.

The CDR3: CASSPSTGNTEAFF. The CDR3 DNA reads TGTGCCAGCAGCCCTAGTACTGGGAACACTGAAGCTTTCTTT. V is TRBV11-1 and J is TRBJ1-1, with D hard to call. Germline assignment: CDR1 SGHAT and CDR2 FQDESV (reference sequence). Trimming left V 5 bases short and J 1 base short, with 11 bases between. This CDR3 region has 14 residues.

The J gene is TRBJ2-1, the V gene TRBV7-2, with D perhaps matching TRBD1 (6 bases). CDR1 is SGHTA and CDR2 is FQGNSA in the germline V gene. The CDR3 consists of 16 residues. Trimming took 0 bases from V and 4 from J, leaving 13 bases between them. The CDR3 spells CASSLAGASLYNEQFF. CDR3 coding DNA: TGTGCCAGCAGCTTAGCGGGGGCCTCCCTTTACAATGAGCAGTTCTTC.

This clone appeared a few times. The J gene is TRBJ1-2, the V gene TRBV9; 8 positions agree with TRBD1. CDR1 is SGDLS and CDR2 is YYNGEE in the germline V gene. V lost 4 bases, J lost 4 bases, and 9 bases stayed unmatched. The CDR3 length is 15 residues. The CDR3 DNA is TGTGCCAGCAGCTTGACAGGGGCTAACTCCTATGGCTACACCTTC. This gives the protein CASSLTGANSYGYTF.

The sample holds a few counts of this clone. Here the CDR3 DNA reads TGTGCCAGCAGCTTAGCCGGGGACACCTCCTACGAGCAGTACTTC. Its translation is CASSLAGDTSYEQYF. This chain connects TRBV7-6 to TRBJ2-5, with D possibly matching TRBD1 (6 bases). The closer fit of TRBJ2-7 to the DNA end suggests the J call may be wrong. CDR1 and CDR2 from the germline V gene are SGHVS and FNYEAQ. The CDR3 length is 15 residues.

This rearrangement joins TRBV2 to TRBJ1-5, with D maybe TRBD1 (6 bases). Germline V gives CDR1 SNHLY, CDR2 FYNNEI. The V end was cut by 2 bases, the J end by 4 bases, with 9 bases between. This CDR3 has 14 residues. The CDR3, as DNA: TGTGCCAGCAGTGAAATAGGGGGTAATCAGCCCCAGCATTTT. Its translation is CASSEIGGNQPQHF.